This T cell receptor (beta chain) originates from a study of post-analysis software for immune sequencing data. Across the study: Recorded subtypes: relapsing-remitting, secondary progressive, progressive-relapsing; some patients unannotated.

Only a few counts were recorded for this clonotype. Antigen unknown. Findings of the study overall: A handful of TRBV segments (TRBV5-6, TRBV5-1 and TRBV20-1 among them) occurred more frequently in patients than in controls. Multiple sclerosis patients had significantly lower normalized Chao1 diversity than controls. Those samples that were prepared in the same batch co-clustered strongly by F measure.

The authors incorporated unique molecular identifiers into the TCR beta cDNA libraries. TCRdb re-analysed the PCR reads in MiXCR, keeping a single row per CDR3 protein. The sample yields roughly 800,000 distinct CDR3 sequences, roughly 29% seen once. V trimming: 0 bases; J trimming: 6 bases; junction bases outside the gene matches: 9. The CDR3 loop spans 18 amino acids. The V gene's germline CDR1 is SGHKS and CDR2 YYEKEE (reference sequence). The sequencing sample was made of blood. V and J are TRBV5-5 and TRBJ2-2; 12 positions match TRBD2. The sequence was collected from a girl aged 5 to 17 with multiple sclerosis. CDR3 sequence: CASSLALAGGHPSGELFF. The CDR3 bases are TGTGCCAGCAGCTTGGCCCTAGCGGGGGGGCATCCCTCCGGGGAGCTGTTTTTT.